This T cell receptor beta chain was identified during a study of T cell changes during pregnancy in multiple sclerosis. Only in-frame clones appear in the TCRdb table, and some are missing; sequencing was by immunoSEQ multiplex PCR. The repertoire includes 44,000 or so clones, more than 75% of them detected once, and 5.5% to 6% sits in the top ten. By share, this clone counts as medium-sized (0.01 to 0.1%). The germline V and J ends were trimmed by 1 base and 1 base, with 5 bases remaining between them. CDR1 and CDR2 from the germline V gene are SGHDN and FVKESK. There are 13 residues in the CDR3. The material sequenced was CD8+ T cells from peripheral blood mononuclear cells, taken after pregnancy. The chain combines TRBV14 with TRBJ2-7; D is uncertain. The source is a female donor in good health, enrolled as a control in a pregnancy study. The CDR3 nucleotides read TGTGCCAGCAGCCAAGCACAGTCCTACGAGCAGTACTTC. Translation: CASSQAQSYEQYF. The full variable domain, in which reference TRBV14 and TRBJ2-7 provide the parts outside the CDR3, is EAGVTQFPSHSVIEKGQTVTLRCDPISGHDNLYWYRRVMGKEIKFLLHFVKESKQDESGMPNNRFLAERTGGTYSTLKVQPAELEDSGVYFCASSQAQSYEQYFGPGTRLTVT.